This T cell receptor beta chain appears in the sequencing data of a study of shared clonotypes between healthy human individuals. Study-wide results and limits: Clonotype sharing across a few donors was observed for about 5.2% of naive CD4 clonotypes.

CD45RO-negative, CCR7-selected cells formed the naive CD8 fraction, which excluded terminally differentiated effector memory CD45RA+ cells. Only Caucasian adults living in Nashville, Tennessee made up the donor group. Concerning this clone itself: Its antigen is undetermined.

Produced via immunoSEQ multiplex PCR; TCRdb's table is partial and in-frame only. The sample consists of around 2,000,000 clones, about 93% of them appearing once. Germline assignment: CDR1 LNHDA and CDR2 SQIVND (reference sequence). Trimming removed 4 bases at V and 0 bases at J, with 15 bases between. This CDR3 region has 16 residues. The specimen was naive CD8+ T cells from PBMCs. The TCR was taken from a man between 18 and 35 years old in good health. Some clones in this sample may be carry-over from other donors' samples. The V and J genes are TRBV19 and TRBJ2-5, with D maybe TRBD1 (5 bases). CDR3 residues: CASSNRLADNQETQYF. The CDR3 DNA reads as TGTGCCAGTAGTAACCGCCTTGCGGACAACCAAGAGACCCAGTACTTC.